This is a list of T cell receptor beta chains from one sample in a study of metastatic and nonmetastatic thyroid tumors. MiXCR was used by TCRdb to re-call the PCR reads. The sample contains under 100,000 clones, approximately 9% of which appear only once. Sequenced input: blood. The receptors come from a female donor with papillary thyroid cancer or a benign thyroid nodule (not recorded which). Some clones in this sample may be carry-over from other donors' samples. Each CDR3 is given with its conserved first and last residue. The D gene is left open where the match is weak. Clone size is given for some rows only: seen once, a few or many times, or a class if the clone is expanded.

clone size	D gene	V gene	J gene	CDR3 protein
many	.	TRBV5-1	TRBJ2-7	CASSSDRGVREQYF
.	.	TRBV6-6	TRBJ1-2	CASSCSKPVDYGYTF
.	TRBD2	TRBV20-1	TRBJ2-1	CSARSPLAGGPNEQFF
many	.	TRBV28	TRBJ2-7	CASSLWVGEQYF
many	.	TRBV18	TRBJ2-2	CASSREGGGKSTGELFF
many	TRBD1	TRBV29-1	TRBJ1-2	CSVTGGNYGYTF
.	TRBD2	TRBV7-8	TRBJ2-5	CASSLVLASGPQETQYF
many	.	TRBV6-2/TRBV6-3	TRBJ2-5	CASSRDSNQETQYF
many	.	TRBV5-1	TRBJ2-3	CASHSGSTDTRYF
many	.	TRBV7-2	TRBJ1-5	CASSFDGTLNQPQHF
many	.	TRBV7-3	TRBJ2-1	CASSFQSSYNEQFF
many	.	TRBV6-5	TRBJ2-2	CASSYSGNTGELFF
many	.	TRBV6-1	TRBJ2-3	CASSGDSTDTQYF
.	.	TRBV3-1	TRBJ2-5	CASSSSSGQETQYF
many	.	TRBV13	TRBJ2-1	CASSLRGRNEQFF
many	TRBD2	TRBV12-3/TRBV12-4	TRBJ2-5	CASSFRSGGYQETQYF
few	TRBD1	TRBV7-3	TRBJ2-3	CASSPGTATDTQYF
many	TRBD2	TRBV11-2	TRBJ2-7	CASSDPSGGHAYEQYF
many	TRBD1	TRBV19	TRBJ1-5	CASSTGGTGNQPQHF
many	.	TRBV6-1	TRBJ2-4	CASSYVGGAKNIQYF
many	TRBD2	TRBV4-1	TRBJ2-5	CASSGLAGGGARKTQYF
many	TRBD1	TRBV5-5	TRBJ1-2	CASSADRLNYGYTF
many	TRBD2	TRBV10-2	TRBJ2-5	CASRFGTSKETQYF
many	.	TRBV7-2	TRBJ2-2	CASSLTSSGELFF